This TCR beta chain was found in a study of shared clonotypes between healthy human individuals. Study at large: Three plates were used per donor for CD4 naive, three for CD4 memory, two for CD8 naive and one for CD8 memory.

V lost 7 bases to trimming and J lost 2 bases, with 15 bases between them. The CDR3 is made up of 15 amino acids. Germline V CDR1 and CDR2: SGHAT, FQNNGV. Assay: immunoSEQ multiplex PCR; the TCRdb copy retains only in-frame clones and omits some. In the table there are roughly 1,500,000 clones, 98% of which are singletons. Sequenced material: naive CD4+ T cells sorted from blood. Noted subset: CD45RA+ positively selected. The chain has TRBV11-2 and TRBJ1-3; perhaps TRBD1 as D (5 bases). The sequence was obtained from a man aged 25-45 years in good health. For the CDR3, the DNA is TGTGCCAGCACCGACCGGTTGGGACCTGGAAACACCATATATTTT. This codes for CASTDRLGPGNTIYF.